The T cell receptor (beta chain) under discussion was sequenced for a study of OX40 agonist ivuxolimab in advanced cancers. Assay: immunoSEQ multiplex PCR; the TCRdb copy retains only in-frame clones and omits some. The sample holds 98,000 or so clones, 88% seen once. This clone was counted a single time. Sequences were derived from CD4+ or CD8+ T cells sorted from blood, sampled in a trial of the OX40 agonist ivuxolimab. The receptor's source is an adult with an advanced solid tumor such as melanoma, head and neck, liver or kidney cancer.

The CDR3 sequence: CASRPLAGANGELFF. As DNA, the CDR3 is TGTGCCAGCAGGCCCCTAGCGGGAGCTAACGGGGAGCTGTTTTTT. The J gene is TRBJ2-2, the V gene TRBV11-2; TRBD2 matches 10 bases. V gave up 6 bases and J gave up 7 bases; unmatched junction bases: 8. The germline CDR1 and CDR2 sequences are SGHAT and FQNNGV. The CDR3 totals 15 residues.